A selection of T cell receptor beta chains follows, all from one sample in a study of cytomegalovirus exposure and HLA in healthy donors. Sequenced by immunoSEQ multiplex PCR; TCRdb stores in-frame clones only, minus some. The data show approximately 200,000 clones, more than 75% seen once. Sequencing input: PBMCs. The receptor source for this set is a man aged 18 to 30 in good health and CMV-seropositive. Both conserved end residues are part of each CDR3. The order of the fields is D gene, clone size, J gene, V gene, CDR3 protein, CDR3 DNA. The D gene is left open where the match is weak. The size field is filled for only some rows; it gives once, few, many or a size class.

d_gene: NA
abundance: NA
j_gene: TRBJ2-7
v_gene: TRBV2
CDR3aa: CASSEAADSYEQYF
CDR3nt: TGTGCCAGCAGTGAAGCAGCCGATTCCTACGAGCAGTACTTC

d_gene: NA
abundance: many
j_gene: TRBJ1-5
v_gene: TRBV29-1
CDR3aa: CSVEVSSNQPQHF
CDR3nt: TGCAGCGTTGAAGTATCCAGCAATCAGCCCCAGCATTTT

d_gene: NA
abundance: NA
j_gene: TRBJ2-3
v_gene: TRBV11-2
CDR3aa: CASSLVTGVGDTQYF
CDR3nt: TGTGCCAGCAGCTTAGTAACGGGAGTAGGGGATACGCAGTATTTT

d_gene: TRBD2
abundance: NA
j_gene: TRBJ2-1
v_gene: TRBV7-7
CDR3aa: CASSFSGRARQFF
CDR3nt: TGTGCCAGCAGCTTTAGCGGGAGGGCCCGGCAGTTCTTC

d_gene: TRBD1
abundance: NA
j_gene: TRBJ1-3
v_gene: TRBV30
CDR3aa: CAWASGQAVDTIYF
CDR3nt: TGTGCCTGGGCCTCGGGACAGGCGGTAGACACCATATATTTT

d_gene: NA
abundance: NA
j_gene: TRBJ1-2
v_gene: TRBV7-4
CDR3aa: CASRRTVLIGGYTF
CDR3nt: TGTGCCAGCAGGAGGACAGTACTGATCGGGGGCTACACCTTC

d_gene: NA
abundance: NA
j_gene: TRBJ1-1
v_gene: TRBV7-9
CDR3aa: CASSPGGDTEAFF
CDR3nt: TGTGCCAGCAGCCCTGGCGGGGACACTGAAGCTTTCTTT

d_gene: TRBD1
abundance: NA
j_gene: TRBJ2-3
v_gene: TRBV27
CDR3aa: CASSPGQGISDTQYF
CDR3nt: TGTGCCAGCAGTCCGGGACAGGGGATTTCGGATACGCAGTATTTT

d_gene: NA
abundance: NA
j_gene: TRBJ1-1
v_gene: TRBV28
CDR3aa: CASRTVMNTEAFF
CDR3nt: TGTGCCAGCAGAACGGTCATGAACACTGAAGCTTTCTTT

d_gene: NA
abundance: NA
j_gene: TRBJ1-2
v_gene: TRBV2
CDR3aa: CASTRGLNYGYTF
CDR3nt: TGTGCCAGTACCAGGGGCCTGAACTATGGCTACACCTTC

d_gene: NA
abundance: NA
j_gene: TRBJ1-3
v_gene: TRBV7-9
CDR3aa: CASPSEPGQGLSGNTIYF
CDR3nt: TGTGCCAGCCCCTCGGAGCCGGGTCAGGGTCTATCTGGAAACACCATATATTTT

d_gene: TRBD2
abundance: NA
j_gene: TRBJ2-7
v_gene: TRBV11-2
CDR3aa: CASSLETSGAYEQYF
CDR3nt: TGTGCCAGCAGCTTAGAGACTAGCGGGGCCTACGAGCAGTACTTC

d_gene: TRBD2
abundance: NA
j_gene: TRBJ2-3
v_gene: TRBV27
CDR3aa: CASTFQPGLAPDTQYF
CDR3nt: TGTGCCAGCACCTTTCAGCCGGGACTAGCCCCAGATACGCAGTATTTT

d_gene: TRBD2
abundance: NA
j_gene: TRBJ2-3
v_gene: TRBV13
CDR3aa: CASSSPTSPSGSWTDTQYF
CDR3nt: TGTGCCAGCAGCTCACCCACCTCCCCTAGCGGGAGTTGGACAGATACGCAGTATTTT

d_gene: TRBD2
abundance: once
j_gene: TRBJ2-5
v_gene: TRBV7-7
CDR3aa: CASSSGLAGSETQYF
CDR3nt: TGTGCCAGCAGCTCAGGACTAGCGGGATCAGAGACCCAGTACTTC

d_gene: TRBD1
abundance: NA
j_gene: TRBJ2-7
v_gene: TRBV7-8
CDR3aa: CASSSGGGQYF
CDR3nt: TGTGCCAGCAGCTCAGGGGGCGGGCAGTACTTC

d_gene: NA
abundance: few
j_gene: TRBJ1-2
v_gene: TRBV5-4
CDR3aa: CASSPPDSQGYTF
CDR3nt: TGTGCCAGCAGCCCCCCGGACAGTCAGGGCTACACCTTC

d_gene: TRBD2
abundance: NA
j_gene: TRBJ2-3
v_gene: TRBV4-3
CDR3aa: CASSQDREGTDTQYF
CDR3nt: TGCGCCAGCAGCCAAGACCGGGAGGGCACAGATACGCAGTATTTT

d_gene: NA
abundance: once
j_gene: TRBJ1-3
v_gene: TRBV6-4
CDR3aa: CATSPWTAAGNTIYF
CDR3nt: TGTGCCACCTCTCCTTGGACAGCTGCTGGAAACACCATATATTTT

d_gene: TRBD2
abundance: few
j_gene: TRBJ2-5
v_gene: TRBV4-1
CDR3aa: CASSQEQTSGRAETQYF
CDR3nt: TGCGCCAGCAGCCAAGAGCAGACTAGCGGGAGGGCGGAGACCCAGTACTTC

d_gene: NA
abundance: NA
j_gene: TRBJ2-7
v_gene: TRBV9
CDR3aa: CASSPSSSYEQYF
CDR3nt: TGTGCCAGCAGCCCCAGTTCCTCCTACGAGCAGTACTTC

d_gene: NA
abundance: once
j_gene: TRBJ1-2
v_gene: TRBV30
CDR3aa: CAWSVRRILRGGYTF
CDR3nt: TGTGCCTGGAGTGTACGCCGGATCCTCCGGGGTGGCTACACCTTC

d_gene: TRBD1
abundance: NA
j_gene: TRBJ2-1
v_gene: TRBV6-1
CDR3aa: CASREEGQSYNEQFF
CDR3nt: TGTGCCAGCAGGGAAGAGGGACAGTCCTACAATGAGCAGTTCTTC

d_gene: TRBD1
abundance: many
j_gene: TRBJ2-7
v_gene: TRBV5-4
CDR3aa: CASSRDRVTYEQYF
CDR3nt: TGTGCCAGCAGCCGGGACAGGGTAACCTACGAGCAGTACTTC

d_gene: NA
abundance: NA
j_gene: TRBJ2-7
v_gene: TRBV6-5
CDR3aa: CATRATANYEQYF
CDR3nt: TGTGCCACCAGAGCGACCGCGAACTACGAGCAGTACTTC

d_gene: TRBD1
abundance: NA
j_gene: TRBJ1-2
v_gene: TRBV6-6
CDR3aa: CASIQGGQGSYGYTF
CDR3nt: TGTGCCAGCATCCAAGGCGGACAGGGAAGCTATGGCTACACCTTC

d_gene: NA
abundance: few
j_gene: TRBJ2-2
v_gene: TRBV6-4
CDR3aa: CASSETDGDTGELFF
CDR3nt: TGTGCCAGCAGTGAAACTGACGGGGATACCGGGGAGCTGTTTTTT

d_gene: TRBD1
abundance: once
j_gene: TRBJ1-1
v_gene: TRBV27
CDR3aa: CASSYRQGLNTEAFF
CDR3nt: TGTGCCAGCAGTTACCGACAGGGGCTGAACACTGAAGCTTTCTTT

d_gene: TRBD2
abundance: NA
j_gene: TRBJ2-1
v_gene: TRBV7-3
CDR3aa: CASSPETSGTGGEQFF
CDR3nt: TGTGCCAGCAGCCCAGAGACTAGCGGGACAGGTGGTGAGCAGTTCTTC

d_gene: TRBD1
abundance: NA
j_gene: TRBJ2-6
v_gene: TRBV7-3
CDR3aa: CASSGQGNTGANVLTF
CDR3nt: TGTGCCAGCAGCGGACAGGGAAATACTGGGGCCAACGTCCTGACTTTC

d_gene: NA
abundance: NA
j_gene: TRBJ1-1
v_gene: TRBV7-2
CDR3aa: CASSRLRGTEAFF
CDR3nt: TGTGCCAGCAGCCGCCTCCGGGGGACTGAAGCTTTCTTT

d_gene: NA
abundance: once
j_gene: TRBJ1-3
v_gene: TRBV29-1
CDR3aa: CSVVYSSGNTIYF
CDR3nt: TGCAGCGTTGTATATAGCTCTGGAAACACCATATATTTT

d_gene: NA
abundance: NA
j_gene: TRBJ2-1
v_gene: TRBV11-2
CDR3aa: CASSLGPNQGGNEQFF
CDR3nt: TGTGCCAGCAGCCTCGGACCAAACCAGGGTGGAAATGAGCAGTTCTTC

d_gene: TRBD2
abundance: NA
j_gene: TRBJ2-7
v_gene: TRBV9
CDR3aa: CASSGPGLAGGTYEQYF
CDR3nt: TGTGCCAGCAGCGGCCCGGGGCTAGCGGGAGGAACCTACGAGCAGTACTTC

d_gene: NA
abundance: few
j_gene: TRBJ2-1
v_gene: TRBV20-1
CDR3aa: CSASVNEQFF
CDR3nt: TGCAGTGCTAGCGTCAATGAGCAGTTCTTC

d_gene: NA
abundance: NA
j_gene: TRBJ2-2
v_gene: TRBV29-1
CDR3aa: CSVGTGERTGELFF
CDR3nt: TGCAGCGTTGGAACGGGAGAACGCACCGGGGAGCTGTTTTTT

d_gene: NA
abundance: NA
j_gene: TRBJ2-2
v_gene: TRBV28
CDR3aa: CASSRNTGELFF
CDR3nt: TGTGCCAGCAGCCGGAACACCGGGGAGCTGTTTTTT

d_gene: NA
abundance: NA
j_gene: TRBJ2-1
v_gene: TRBV11-1
CDR3aa: CASSGSYNEQFF
CDR3nt: TGTGCCAGTTCCGGCTCCTACAATGAGCAGTTCTTC

d_gene: NA
abundance: NA
j_gene: TRBJ2-4
v_gene: TRBV30
CDR3aa: CAWSGSGSWAKNIQYF
CDR3nt: TGTGCCTGGAGTGGCTCAGGTAGTTGGGCCAAAAACATTCAGTACTTC

d_gene: NA
abundance: few
j_gene: TRBJ1-2
v_gene: TRBV28
CDR3aa: CASSSPGYGYTF
CDR3nt: TGTGCCAGCAGTTCCCCAGGTTATGGCTACACCTTC

d_gene: TRBD1
abundance: NA
j_gene: TRBJ1-2
v_gene: TRBV5-4
CDR3aa: CASSLGQGNYGYTF
CDR3nt: TGTGCCAGCAGCTTGGGACAGGGAAACTATGGCTACACCTTC

d_gene: NA
abundance: NA
j_gene: TRBJ2-7
v_gene: TRBV27
CDR3aa: CASSLRLGFYEQYF
CDR3nt: TGTGCCAGCAGTTTACGCCTTGGCTTCTACGAGCAGTACTTC